The 27 T cell receptor beta chains in this list originate from one sample, sequenced in a study of T-cell reconstitution after alpha-beta-depleted transplantation in children. A library of TCRbeta sequences, prepared with unique molecular identifiers, was generated. Using its own MiXCR run on the PCR reads, TCRdb lists one record per CDR3 protein. The sample holds approximately 210,000 distinct CDR3 sequences, less than 15% seen once. The sample consisted of PBMCs from the stem cell graft donor, taken from the stem cell graft. These receptors all stem from a human donor who donated a stem cell graft to a child with acute lymphoblastic leukemia.

The chain links TRBV10-2 to TRBJ1-2, with D possibly being TRBD1 (6 bases). Trimming stripped 11 bases from V and 6 bases from J, with 10 bases between. The V gene's germline CDR1 is WSHSY and CDR2 SAAADI. The CDR3 loop spans 10 amino acids. The DNA of the CDR3 is TGCGCCGCACAGGGCGATGGCTACACCTTC. Encoded protein: CAAQGDGYTF.

The V call is TRBV14, the J call TRBJ1-6; D may be TRBD1 (5 bases). There are 15 residues in the CDR3. Germline values: CDR1 SGHDN, CDR2 FVKESK. Trimming stripped 1 base from V and 13 bases from J, with 17 bases between. The DNA of the CDR3 is TGTGCCAGCAGCCAAGCCCACGGAGGGGCCTTGCCCCTCCACTTT. Translating it yields CASSQAHGGALPLHF.

About this clonotype itself: A much more abundant neighbour one base away suggests this may be a read error. The chain uses TRBV5-1 and TRBJ2-5; D may be TRBD1 or TRBD2 (5 bases each). V dropped 9 bases and J dropped 0 bases, with 15 bases sitting between them. Germline CDR1 is SGHRS and CDR2 is YFSETQ. The CDR3 consists of 14 residues. The CDR3 loop is CATRPGLNQETQYF. The CDR3 DNA sequence: TGCGCCACCAGGCCGGGGCTGAACCAAGAGACCCAGTACTTC.

Many counts were recorded for this clonotype. This chain joins TRBV20-1 and TRBJ2-1, with 8 bases matching TRBD2. V was clipped by 5 bases and J by 7 bases; unmatched bases: 7. Germline V gives CDR1 DFQATT, CDR2 SNEGSKA (reference sequence). The CDR3 covers 13 residues. CDR3 coding DNA: TGCAGTGCTGGGACCGGGACTAGTAATGAGCAGTTCTTC. Its protein product is CSAGTGTSNEQFF.

This clonotype was counted only a few times. This chain connects TRBV20-1 to TRBJ2-2, with 8 bases fitting TRBD2. The V and J ends lost 6 bases and 8 bases, in that order; junction bases with no gene match: 17. The CDR3 runs 16 residues. Germline V gene sequence: CDR1 DFQATT, CDR2 SNEGSKA (reference sequence). The CDR3 loop reads CSARPASGRFGGELFF. The CDR3 DNA reads TGCAGTGCCCGACCGGCCAGCGGGAGATTTGGGGGGGAGCTGTTTTTT.

This clonotype was detected many times. This rearrangement joins TRBV6-2 or TRBV6-3 to TRBJ2-1; tentatively, D is TRBD2 (5 bases). The CDR3 runs to 15 residues. In germline, CDR1 is MNHEY, CDR2 SVGEGT. V was shortened by 4 bases and J by 4 bases, with 14 bases between the two germline ends. The CDR3 nucleotides are TGTGCCAGCAGTTCGACCGGGATCCGATACAATGAGCAGTTCTTC. Amino acid sequence: CASSSTGIRYNEQFF.

The rearrangement links TRBV20-1 to TRBJ2-3; TRBD2 agrees at 9 bases. The CDR3 has 15 residues. Germline CDR1 reads DFQATT; CDR2 reads SNEGSKA (reference sequence). Losses at the gene ends were 5 bases for V and 5 bases for J; bases not matched to a gene: 11. CDR3 in amino acids: CSAPPQREDLDTQYF. The CDR3 DNA is TGCAGTGCTCCCCCCCAGCGGGAGGATCTAGATACGCAGTATTTT.

This clonotype appeared many times. The chain uses TRBV29-1 and TRBJ1-2; perhaps TRBD1 as D (6 bases). This CDR3 is 14 amino acids long. Trimming removed 1 base from V and 4 bases from J, with 13 bases in between. The V gene's germline CDR1 is SQVTM and CDR2 ANQGSEA. CDR3 in DNA: TGCAGCGTTGAAGGGCAAACAGGGTTCTATGGCTACACCTTC. It translates to CSVEGQTGFYGYTF.

This chain uses TRBV11-2 with TRBJ2-3, with a weak D call TRBD2 (5 bases). Trimming shortened V by 3 bases and J by 3 bases, and 13 bases separated the two germline ends. CDR1 and CDR2 from the germline V gene are SGHAT and FQNNGV. This CDR3 has 15 residues. The CDR3 nucleotides read TGTGCCAGCAGCTTCCGGGGATGCGCGACAGATACGCAGTATTTT. Translated, it gives CASSFRGCATDTQYF.

This chain uses TRBV11-2 with TRBJ1-2; D gene uncertain. The V gene lost 5 bases and the J gene lost 3 bases, with 19 bases spanning the gap. This CDR3 has 16 amino acids. The germline CDR1 and CDR2 sequences are SGHAT and FQNNGV. The CDR3 region has the DNA TGTGCCAGCAGCCCCCGGACGGCTAAAGCTGACTATGGCTACACCTTC. It codes for CASSPRTAKADYGYTF.

V is TRBV24-1 and J is TRBJ2-3, with 10 bases that match TRBD1. This CDR3 region has 18 residues. CDR1 KGHDR and CDR2 SFDVKD come from the germline V gene. V gave up 6 bases and J gave up 3 bases; unmatched junction bases: 14. The CDR3 spells CATSPREYRDRGTDTQYF. The CDR3 DNA is TGTGCCACCAGTCCAAGAGAGTACCGGGACAGGGGAACAGATACGCAGTATTTT.

This clonotype appeared a few times. The V and J genes are TRBV7-9 and TRBJ2-1, with TRBD2 identical over 10 bases. The V gene's germline CDR1 is SEHNR and CDR2 FQNEAQ (reference sequence). V lost 2 bases, J lost 9 bases, and 7 bases stayed unmatched. CDR3 size: 15 residues. CDR3: CASSLYVSGRSEQFF. In DNA, the CDR3 is TGTGCCAGCAGCTTATATGTTAGCGGGAGGTCTGAGCAGTTCTTC.

This clonotype came up many times. The chain joins TRBV12-3 or TRBV12-4 to TRBJ1-4, with a weak D call TRBD1 (5 bases). The V gene lost 3 bases and the J gene lost 8 bases, with 7 bases spanning the gap. The CDR3 covers 12 residues. Written as DNA, the CDR3 is TGTGCCAGCAGTTTCCCAGGGGAAAAACTGTTTTTT. Protein product: CASSFPGEKLFF.

This clonotype turned up a few times. This sequence joins TRBV6-1 and TRBJ2-2; possibly TRBD2 for D (6 bases). Germline values: CDR1 MNHNS, CDR2 SASEGT. V lost 7 bases, J lost 1 base, and 13 bases lay in between. The CDR3 contains 15 residues. CDR3 nucleotides: TGTGCCAGCAAAGCGGGCCGTTTGAACACCGGGGAGCTGTTTTTT. This encodes CASKAGRLNTGELFF.

The chain is built from TRBV5-1 and TRBJ2-2; TRBD1 matches 12 bases. CDR3 length equals 14 residues. Per germline, CDR1 SGHRS and CDR2 YFSETQ. Trimming removed 5 bases from V and 9 bases from J; junction bases left unmatched: 5. DNA for the CDR3: TGCGCCAGCAGTGCGGGACAGGGGGCCCGGGAGCTGTTTTTT. Its translation: CASSAGQGARELFF.

This clonotype was picked up many times. The chain recombines TRBV12-3 or TRBV12-4 with TRBJ1-1; a possible D gene is TRBD1 (6 bases). Trimming took 6 bases from V and 5 from J, leaving 16 bases between them. The CDR3 spans 14 residues. This CDR3 reads CASRLQGSRTEAFF. CDR3 nucleotide sequence: TGTGCCAGCAGGTTACAGGGTAGCAGGACTGAAGCTTTCTTT.

This clonotype was seen many times. This chain connects TRBV10-3 to TRBJ2-7, with a weak D call TRBD1 (5 bases). The CDR3 is 14 residues long. CDR1 and CDR2 (germline): ENHRY, SYGVKD. V lost 3 bases to trimming and J lost 4 bases, with 13 bases between them. The CDR3 DNA reads as TGTGCCATCAGTGATGCCGCCAGGGCTTACGAGCAGTACTTC. This codes for CAISDAARAYEQYF.

This clonotype was found many times. This chain connects TRBV5-1 to TRBJ2-6; no clear D. Trimming shortened V by 0 bases and J by 0 bases, and 4 bases separated the two germline ends. This CDR3 region has 15 residues. Germline lookup yields CDR1 SGHRS and CDR2 YFSETQ. CDR3 coding DNA: TGCGCCAGCAGCTTGGACCTCTCTGGGGCCAACGTCCTGACTTTC. Translation gives CASSLDLSGANVLTF.

The sample holds many counts of this clonotype. CDR3 region: CASSQGTQETQYF. CDR3 nucleotides: TGCGCCAGCAGCCAGGGGACCCAAGAGACCCAGTACTTC. V is TRBV4-1 and J is TRBJ2-5; D might be TRBD1 or TRBD2, each matching 5 bases. CDR3 length: 13 residues. CDR1 and CDR2 from the germline V gene are MGHRA and YSYEKL. Trimming left V 3 bases short and J 1 base short, with 6 bases between.

Concerning this clonotype: Just one base apart from a much larger clone, this may be a read error. The CDR3 end shows no conserved phenylalanine or tryptophan, and so a read error is likely. CDR3 protein: CASTPTGPGTEAFI. For the CDR3, the DNA is TGTGCCAGCACTCCGACAGGGCCGGGGACTGAAGCTTTCATT. The chain has TRBV12-3 or TRBV12-4 and TRBJ1-1; TRBD1 agrees at 7 bases. CDR3 size: 14 residues. The V and J ends lost 7 bases and 5 bases, in that order; junction bases with no gene match: 10.

This clonotype was recorded many times. This chain joins TRBV18 and TRBJ2-7; TRBD2 matches at 12 bases. Germline CDR1 and CDR2: KGHSH and LQKENI. The V and J ends lost 5 bases and 6 bases, in that order; junction bases with no gene match: 11. The CDR3 spans 16 residues. The CDR3 coding sequence is TGTGCCAGCTCAGCGACTAGCGGGAGATCGTCCGGCGAGCAGTACTTC. Translation gives CASSATSGRSSGEQYF.

This clonotype was recorded a few times. The chain carries TRBV20-1 and TRBJ1-5; D might be TRBD1 (5 bases). V was trimmed by 0 bases and J by 0 bases, leaving 12 bases between them. In germline, CDR1 is DFQATT, CDR2 SNEGSKA (reference sequence). The CDR3 extends over 16 amino acids. In nucleotides, the CDR3 is TGCAGTGCTAGAGATTCTGGCAGGGATAGCAATCAGCCCCAGCATTTT. This translates into CSARDSGRDSNQPQHF.

This clonotype showed up many times. The gene calls are TRBV6-5 and TRBJ2-5, with a tentative D call TRBD2 (5 bases). Germline values: CDR1 MNHEY, CDR2 SVGAGI. Trimming shortened V by 2 bases and J by 4 bases, and 8 bases separated the two germline ends. The CDR3 contains 13 residues. This CDR3 is CASSYGLAETQYF. The CDR3 DNA reads as TGTGCCAGCAGTTACGGCCTAGCAGAGACCCAGTACTTC.

This clonotype was seen ten or more times. This rearrangement joins TRBV5-1 to TRBJ2-1; D perhaps matches TRBD2 (5 bases). The V and J ends lost 3 bases and 8 bases respectively, with 21 bases between them. The CDR3 is 16 amino acids. Germline loops: CDR1 SGHRS, CDR2 YFSETQ. The CDR3 DNA is TGCGCCAGCAGCTCTTTGACTACCGCGAGAAACGATGAGCAGTTCTTC. It specifies CASSSLTTARNDEQFF.

The chain uses TRBV19 and TRBJ1-5, with TRBD1 matching 10 bases. Germline CDR1 LNHDA, CDR2 SQIVND (reference sequence). The CDR3 contains 14 residues. V gave up 9 bases and J gave up 4 bases; unmatched junction bases: 6. Written as DNA, the CDR3 is TGTGCCAGCGACCCGGGACAGGGGAATCAGCCCCAGCATTTT. It translates to CASDPGQGNQPQHF.

Details on this clonotype: A single base separates this from a much larger clone, so it may be a read error. The rearrangement links TRBV12-3 or TRBV12-4 to TRBJ2-2, with D hard to call. The length of the CDR3 is 12 residues. V shed 7 bases and J shed 5 bases, with 8 bases lying between them. The CDR3 is CASNLGTGELFF. DNA of the CDR3: TGTGCCAGCAATCTCGGAACCGGGGAGCTGTTTTTT.

A few counts support this clonotype. This chain uses TRBV20-1 with TRBJ2-3, with 12 nucleotides matching TRBD2. V shed 7 bases and J 4 bases; nucleotides not matched to a gene: 9. Germline loops: CDR1 DFQATT, CDR2 SNEGSKA (reference sequence). The CDR3 is 15 amino acids. The CDR3 region has the DNA TGCAGTGTTAAGACTAGCGGGGGCCCCCCAGATACGCAGTATTTT. Translation gives CSVKTSGGPPDTQYF.